This T cell receptor beta chain is drawn from a study of blood T cell repertoires in COVID-19. Across the whole study: Sites across the United States, Italy and Spain contributed samples from acute and convalescent COVID-19. Sources were T cells, B-cell-depleted T cells, or PBMCs; the material itself was cDNA or gDNA.

Libraries were prepared by immunoSEQ multiplex PCR; TCRdb keeps only in-frame clonotypes and omits some of them. The sample includes some 120,000 clones, just under 85% of them seen just once. CDR1 SGHVS and CDR2 FNYEAQ come from the germline V gene. The CDR3 extends over 16 amino acids. V was pared by 6 bases and J by 0 bases, with 16 bases between. Sequencing was carried out using peripheral blood. The chain uses TRBV7-6 and TRBJ2-3; the D gene is possibly TRBD2 (6 bases). The TCR originated in a woman between 45 and 65 years old with acute or convalescent COVID-19. The CDR3 loop reads CASSPSPGTSTDTQYF. CDR3 coding DNA: TGTGCCAGCAGTCCCAGCCCGGGGACTAGCACAGATACGCAGTATTTT. The full variable domain, completed using reference TRBV7-6 and TRBJ2-3, is GAGVSQSPRYKVTKRGQDVALRCDPISGHVSLYWYRQALGQGPEFLTYFNYEAQQDKSGLPNDRFSAERPEGSISTLTIQRTEQRDSAMYRCASSPSPGTSTDTQYFGPGTRLTVL.